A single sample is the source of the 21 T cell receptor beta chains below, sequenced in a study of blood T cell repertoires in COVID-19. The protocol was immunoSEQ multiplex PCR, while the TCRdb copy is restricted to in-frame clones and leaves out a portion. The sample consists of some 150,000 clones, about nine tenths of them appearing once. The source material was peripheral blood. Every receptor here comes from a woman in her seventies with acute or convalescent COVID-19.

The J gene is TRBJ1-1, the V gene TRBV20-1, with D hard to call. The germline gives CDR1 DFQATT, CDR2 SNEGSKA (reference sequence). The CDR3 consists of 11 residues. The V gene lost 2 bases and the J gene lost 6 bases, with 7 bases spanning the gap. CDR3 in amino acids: CSARPSAEAFF. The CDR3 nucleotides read TGCAGTGCTAGACCCTCCGCTGAAGCTTTCTTT.

The CDR3 region has the DNA TGTGCCAGCAGTTACCCCTCCTCAGACAGGGGGAGTGAAGCTTTCTTT. Translation: CASSYPSSDRGSEAFF. The J gene is TRBJ1-1, the V gene TRBV6-2 or TRBV6-3; 9 nucleotides line up with TRBD1. With V trimmed by 2 bases and J by 7 bases, 11 bases remained unmatched. Germline V gene sequence: CDR1 MNHEY, CDR2 SVGEGT. CDR3 size: 16 residues.

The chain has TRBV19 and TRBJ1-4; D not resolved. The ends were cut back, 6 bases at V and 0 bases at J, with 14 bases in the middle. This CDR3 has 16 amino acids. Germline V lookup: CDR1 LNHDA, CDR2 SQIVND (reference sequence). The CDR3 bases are TGTGCCAGTAGACTGACCTTAGGAGCAACTAATGAAAAACTGTTTTTT. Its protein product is CASRLTLGATNEKLFF.

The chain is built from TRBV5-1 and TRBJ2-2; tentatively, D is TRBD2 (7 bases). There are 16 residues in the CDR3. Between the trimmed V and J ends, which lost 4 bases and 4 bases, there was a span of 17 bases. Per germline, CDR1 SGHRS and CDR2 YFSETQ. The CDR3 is CASSRGAGYATGELFF. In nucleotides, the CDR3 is TGCGCCAGCAGCCGGGGGGCAGGGTACGCCACCGGGGAGCTGTTTTTT.

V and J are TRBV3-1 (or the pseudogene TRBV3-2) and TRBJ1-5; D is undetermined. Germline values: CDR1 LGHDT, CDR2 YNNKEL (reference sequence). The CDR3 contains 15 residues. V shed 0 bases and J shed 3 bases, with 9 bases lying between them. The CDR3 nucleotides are TGTGCCAGCAGCCAAGAGGTGGGCTCCAATCAGCCCCAGCATTTT. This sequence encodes CASSQEVGSNQPQHF.

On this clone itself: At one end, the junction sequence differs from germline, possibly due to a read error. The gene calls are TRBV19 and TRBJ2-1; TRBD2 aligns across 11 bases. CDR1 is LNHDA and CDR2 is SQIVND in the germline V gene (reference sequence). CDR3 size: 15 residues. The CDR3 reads CASRIGTSGHNEQFF. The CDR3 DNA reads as TGTGCCAGTAGGATAGGGACTAGCGGTCACAATGAGCAGTTCTTC.

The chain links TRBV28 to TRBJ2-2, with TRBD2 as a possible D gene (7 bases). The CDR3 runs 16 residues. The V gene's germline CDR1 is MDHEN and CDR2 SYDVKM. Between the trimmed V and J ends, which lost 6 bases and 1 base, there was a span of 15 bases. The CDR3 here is CASRDRGAGNTGELFF. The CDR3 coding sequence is TGTGCCAGCAGAGATCGGGGGGCCGGGAACACCGGGGAGCTGTTTTTT.

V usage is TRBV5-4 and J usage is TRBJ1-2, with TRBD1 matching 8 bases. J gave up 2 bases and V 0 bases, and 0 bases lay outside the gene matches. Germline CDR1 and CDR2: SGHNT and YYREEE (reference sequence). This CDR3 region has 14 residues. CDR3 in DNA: TGTGCCAGCAGCTTGGACAGGGGGAACTATGGCTACACCTTC. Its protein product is CASSLDRGNYGYTF.

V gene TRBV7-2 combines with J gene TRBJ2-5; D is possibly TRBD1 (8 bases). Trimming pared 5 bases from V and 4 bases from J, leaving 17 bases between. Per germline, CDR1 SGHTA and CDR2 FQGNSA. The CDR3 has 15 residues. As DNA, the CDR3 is TGTGCCAGCAGCCCTAGACAGGGGAGGGCAGAGACCCAGTACTTC. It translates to CASSPRQGRAETQYF.

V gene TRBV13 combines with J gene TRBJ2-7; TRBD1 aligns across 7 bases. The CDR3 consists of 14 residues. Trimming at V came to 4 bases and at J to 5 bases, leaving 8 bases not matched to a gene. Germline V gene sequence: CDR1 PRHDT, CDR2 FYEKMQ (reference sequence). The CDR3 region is CASSSGQIKHEQYF. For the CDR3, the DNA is TGTGCCAGCAGCTCGGGACAGATAAAGCACGAGCAGTACTTC.

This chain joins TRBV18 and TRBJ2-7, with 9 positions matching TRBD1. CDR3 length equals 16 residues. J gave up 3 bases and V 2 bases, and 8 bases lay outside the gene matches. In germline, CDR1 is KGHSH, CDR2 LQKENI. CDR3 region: CASSPTGTGIGYEQYV. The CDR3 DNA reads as TGTGCCAGCTCACCAACCGGGACAGGGATCGGCTACGAGCAGTACGTC.

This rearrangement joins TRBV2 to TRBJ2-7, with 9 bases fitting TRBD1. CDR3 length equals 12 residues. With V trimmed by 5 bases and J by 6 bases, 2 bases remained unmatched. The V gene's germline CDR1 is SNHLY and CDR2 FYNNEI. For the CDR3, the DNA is TGTGCCAGCAGTCGGGACAGGGCCGAGCAGTACTTC. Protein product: CASSRDRAEQYF.

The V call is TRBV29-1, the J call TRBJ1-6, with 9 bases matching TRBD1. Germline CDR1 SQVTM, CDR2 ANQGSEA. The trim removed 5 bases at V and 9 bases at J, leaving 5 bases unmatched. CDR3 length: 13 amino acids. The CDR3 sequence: CSVRTGDTSPLHF. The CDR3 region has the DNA TGCAGCGTTAGGACAGGGGATACTTCACCCCTCCACTTT.

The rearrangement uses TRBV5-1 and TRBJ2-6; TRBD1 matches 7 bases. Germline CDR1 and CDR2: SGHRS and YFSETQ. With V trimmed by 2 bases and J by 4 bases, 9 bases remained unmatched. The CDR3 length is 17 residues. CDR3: CASSFLSQGYGANVLTF. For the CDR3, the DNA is TGCGCCAGCAGCTTCTTATCACAGGGGTACGGGGCCAACGTCCTGACTTTC.

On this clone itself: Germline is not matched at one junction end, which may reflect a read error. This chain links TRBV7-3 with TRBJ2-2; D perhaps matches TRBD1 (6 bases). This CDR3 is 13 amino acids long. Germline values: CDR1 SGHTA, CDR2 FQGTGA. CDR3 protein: CASRTGVTGELFF. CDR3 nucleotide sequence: TGTGCCAGCAGGACAGGTGTCACCGGAGAGCTGTTTTTT.

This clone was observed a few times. CDR3: CASSESVQGDGYTF. In DNA, the CDR3 is TGTGCCAGCAGTGAATCGGTACAGGGGGATGGCTACACCTTC. The chain carries TRBV2 and TRBJ1-2; 8 nucleotides line up with TRBD1. Trimming took 2 bases from V and 6 from J; bases not matched to a gene: 5. CDR3 length equals 14 residues. Germline lookup yields CDR1 SNHLY and CDR2 FYNNEI.

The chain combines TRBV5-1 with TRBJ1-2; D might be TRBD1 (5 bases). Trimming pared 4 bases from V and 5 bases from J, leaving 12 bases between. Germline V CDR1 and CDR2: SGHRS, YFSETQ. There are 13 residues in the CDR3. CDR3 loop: CASSPGAEYGYTF. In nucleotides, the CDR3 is TGCGCCAGCAGCCCTGGGGCGGAATATGGCTACACCTTC.

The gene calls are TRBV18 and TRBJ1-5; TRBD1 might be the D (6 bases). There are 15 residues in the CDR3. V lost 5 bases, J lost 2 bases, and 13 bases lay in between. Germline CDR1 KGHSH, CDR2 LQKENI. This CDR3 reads CASSIQGGGNQPQHF. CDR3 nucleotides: TGTGCCAGCTCAATACAGGGCGGCGGCAATCAGCCCCAGCATTTT.

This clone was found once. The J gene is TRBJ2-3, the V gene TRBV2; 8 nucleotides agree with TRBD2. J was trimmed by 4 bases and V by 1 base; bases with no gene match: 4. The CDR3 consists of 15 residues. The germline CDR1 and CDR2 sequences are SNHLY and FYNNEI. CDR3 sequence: CASSEERGLADTQYF. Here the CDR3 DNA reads TGTGCCAGCAGTGAAGAGCGGGGGCTCGCAGATACGCAGTATTTT.

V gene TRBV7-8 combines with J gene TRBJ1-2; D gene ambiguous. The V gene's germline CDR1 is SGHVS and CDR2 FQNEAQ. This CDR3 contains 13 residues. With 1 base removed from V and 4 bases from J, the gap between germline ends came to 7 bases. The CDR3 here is CASSLGTFYGYTF. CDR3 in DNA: TGTGCCAGCAGCTTAGGGACTTTCTATGGCTACACCTTC.

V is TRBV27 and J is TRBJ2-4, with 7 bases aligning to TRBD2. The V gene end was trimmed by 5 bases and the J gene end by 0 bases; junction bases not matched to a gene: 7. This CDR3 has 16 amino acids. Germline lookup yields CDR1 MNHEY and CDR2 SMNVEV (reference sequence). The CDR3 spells CASSPKGGLAKNIQYF. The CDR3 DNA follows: TGTGCCAGCAGTCCCAAGGGAGGGCTAGCCAAAAACATTCAGTACTTC.